The sequence of this TCR beta chain was determined in a study of regulatory T cells in long-lasting Graves disease. Researchers made TCR beta libraries by using iRepertoire HTBI primers and running Arm-PCR on CDR3 regions. TCRdb ran MiXCR on the multiplex PCR reads and lists one entry per CDR3 protein. The data contain roughly 560,000 distinct CDR3 sequences, 12% of them singletons. This clonotype was counted at least ten times. As for time point: newly diagnosed GD, antithyroid drugs for less than 3 months. PBMC RNA was the source of the TCR library. The CDR3 totals 15 residues. The V gene end was trimmed by 7 bases and the J gene end by 0 bases; junction bases not matched to a gene: 6. CDR1 and CDR2 from the germline V gene are ENHRY and SYGVKD. The same specimen was also included in a second study, on T cells in Graves' hyperthyroidism and ophthalmopathy. This second study says: In the first-round RT-PCR of the TCR CDR3, the HTBI primer set was used. Blood shared most expanded thyroid clonotypes above 0.001.

V is TRBV10-3 and J is TRBJ2-7, with TRBD1 matching over 10 bases. The source is a woman aged 25 to 45 with Graves disease. The specimen was peripheral blood mononuclear cells (PBMCs), collected at new diagnosis, from a patient treated with antithyroid drugs. The CDR3 DNA follows: TGTGCCATCAAGAAGGACAGGGGGAGCTCCTACGAGCAGTACTTC. As protein: CAIKKDRGSSYEQYF.